Each of the 24 T cell receptor beta chains below was sequenced from the same sample in a study of human T cells and chemical hapten exposure. A single record per CDR3 protein comes from TCRdb applying MiXCR to the RACE reads. The table has some 45,000 distinct CDR3 sequences, about 8.9% seen once. The sample's time point: patch test 2, 6 weeks after DPC sensitization. As to treatment: therapeutic diphenylcyclopropenone sensitization with weekly scalp DPC. Material: whole blood, obtained in connection with sensitization to the hapten diphenylcyclopropenone (DPC). Source of these receptors: a woman aged 40 to 49 with alopecia areata. Some clones in this sample may be carry-over from other donors' samples.

The chain links TRBV18 to TRBJ1-4, with 7 bases that match TRBD1. Trimming removed 1 base from V and 1 base from J; junction bases left unmatched: 6. CDR1 is KGHSH, CDR2 LQKENI, per germline. CDR3 length: 17 residues. CDR3 region: CASSPLRDRQTNEKLFF. CDR3 DNA: TGTGCCAGCTCACCACTCCGGGACAGACAAACTAATGAAAAACTGTTTTTT.

This clonotype was detected many times. The chain uses TRBV7-2 and TRBJ2-1; D not certain. CDR3 length equals 12 residues. The V end was cut by 5 bases, the J end by 10 bases, with 12 bases between. Per germline, CDR1 SGHTA and CDR2 FQGNSA. CDR3 protein: CASSVLLREQFF. CDR3 bases: TGTGCCAGCAGCGTCTTGCTGCGCGAGCAGTTCTTC. The entire variable domain, with the rest obtained from reference TRBV7-2 and TRBJ2-1, is as follows: GAGVSQSPSNKVTEKGKDVELRCDPISGHTALYWYRQSLGQGLEFLIYFQGNSAPDKSGLPSDRFSAERTGGSVSTLTIQRTQQEDSAVYLCASSVLLREQFFGPGTRLTVL.

Worth noting for this clonotype: A much more abundant neighbour one base away suggests this may be a read error. J is TRBJ2-7 and V is TRBV12-3 or TRBV12-4, with a weak D call TRBD1 (6 bases). V was pared by 4 bases and J by 3 bases, with 10 bases between. CDR3 length: 13 amino acids. CDR3 in DNA: TGTGCCAGCAGTTATGGACAGCACTACGAGCAGTACTTC. Its translation: CASSYGQHYEQYF.

V gene TRBV3-1 combines with J gene TRBJ2-5, with TRBD2 matching over 13 bases. V lost 3 bases and J lost 5; bases outside the gene matches: 6. This CDR3 comprises 16 residues. Per germline, CDR1 LGHDT and CDR2 YNNKEL (reference sequence). CDR3 sequence reads: CASSHGLAGARETQYF. CDR3 coding DNA: TGTGCCAGCAGCCACGGACTAGCGGGGGCCCGGGAGACCCAGTACTTC.

In this sample, this clonotype turned up many times. This chain links TRBV4-3 with TRBJ1-4; TRBD1 matches 8 bases. Germline V gene lookup returns CDR1 LGHNA and CDR2 YSLEER. V shed 2 bases and J 7 bases; nucleotides not matched to a gene: 9. The CDR3 contains 16 residues. The CDR3 sequence is CASSQSPTGGAEKLFF. CDR3 DNA: TGCGCCAGCAGCCAAAGCCCCACAGGGGGTGCTGAAAAACTGTTTTTT.

This clonotype was counted ten times or more. The chain recombines TRBV5-4 with TRBJ2-7; 12 nucleotides match TRBD1. From germline, CDR1 is SGHNT and CDR2 YYREEE (reference sequence). The CDR3 is 15 residues long. Trimming at V came to 1 base and at J to 4 bases, leaving 3 bases not matched to a gene. This CDR3 is CASSLPGQGAYEQYF. CDR3 nucleotide sequence: TGTGCCAGCAGCTTGCCGGGACAGGGGGCTTACGAGCAGTACTTC.

This clonotype has ten or more counts. V gene TRBV2 combines with J gene TRBJ1-1; 7 bases map to TRBD1. V shed 6 bases and J 8 bases; nucleotides not matched to a gene: 6. The CDR3 has 12 residues. Germline CDR1 and CDR2: SNHLY and FYNNEI. Here the CDR3 reads CASRAQGMEAFF. The CDR3 DNA follows: TGTGCCAGCAGAGCACAGGGGATGGAAGCTTTCTTT.

This clonotype came up many times. The chain combines TRBV7-7 with TRBJ2-5, with D perhaps assigned TRBD1 or TRBD2 (6 bases each). This CDR3 spans 15 amino acids. Germline lookup yields CDR1 SSHAT and CDR2 FNYEAQ (reference sequence). The ends were cut back, 0 bases at V and 4 bases at J, with 12 bases in the middle. The CDR3 DNA is TGTGCCAGCAGCTTAGCGGGGGGCTGGAGAGAGACCCAGTACTTC. Protein product: CASSLAGGWRETQYF.

At least ten counts were recorded for this clonotype. This chain joins TRBV7-8 and TRBJ2-3; TRBD2 might be the D (7 bases). The CDR3 runs to 16 residues. The V and J ends lost 5 bases and 4 bases respectively, with 19 bases between them. In germline, CDR1 is SGHVS, CDR2 FQNEAQ. The CDR3 region has the DNA TGTGCCAGCAGCCCCGGGGGGTTGGGGGGCTCAGATACGCAGTATTTT. Its translation is CASSPGGLGGSDTQYF.

This clonotype appeared many times. J is TRBJ2-6 and V is TRBV7-8; D is unclear. The germline CDR1 and CDR2 sequences are SGHVS and FQNEAQ. There are 16 residues in the CDR3. With 2 bases removed from V and 0 bases from J, the gap between germline ends came to 8 bases. Written as DNA, the CDR3 is TGTGCCAGCAGCTTAACCCCCAGCTCTGGGGCCAACGTCCTGACTTTC. This sequence encodes CASSLTPSSGANVLTF.

This clonotype was recorded at least ten times. This chain uses TRBV20-1 with TRBJ1-6, with TRBD1 identical over 7 bases. Looked up from germline, CDR1 is DFQATT and CDR2 is SNEGSKA (reference sequence). This CDR3 has 16 amino acids. The J segment lost 8 bases and the V segment lost 0 bases, leaving 10 bases of the junction unmatched. The CDR3 sequence is CSAREITGTVDSPLHF. In DNA, the CDR3 is TGCAGTGCTAGAGAAATTACTGGGACAGTCGATTCACCCCTCCACTTT.

This clonotype was detected ten times or more. The V and J genes are TRBV12-3 or TRBV12-4 and TRBJ1-1; D is uncertain. V was clipped by 6 bases and J by 7 bases, with 15 bases between them. The CDR3 is 13 amino acids. The CDR3 loop is CASSRLQTGEAFF. The CDR3 DNA is TGTGCCAGCAGCCGTCTCCAGACCGGTGAAGCTTTCTTT.

The table lists this clonotype with a few counts. The chain has TRBV12-3 or TRBV12-4 and TRBJ1-5; TRBD1 is a possible D gene (5 bases). The CDR3 runs to 14 residues. Trimming left V 6 bases short and J 4 bases short, with 13 bases between. CDR3 sequence reads: CASSFRDLNQPQHF. The DNA for the CDR3 is TGTGCCAGCAGCTTCCGGGACCTAAATCAGCCCCAGCATTTT.

This clonotype has a count of ten or more. This chain connects TRBV29-1 to TRBJ2-1, with TRBD2 identical over 7 bases. V shed 4 bases and J 6 bases; nucleotides not matched to a gene: 3. This CDR3 has 12 residues. Germline CDR1 SQVTM, CDR2 ANQGSEA. In nucleotides, the CDR3 is TGCAGCGTTGTCGCTAGCGGCAATGAGCAGTTCTTC. As protein: CSVVASGNEQFF.

The chain is built from TRBV6-5 and TRBJ2-1; D may be TRBD1 or TRBD2 (6 bases each). V was pared by 1 base and J by 7 bases, with 20 bases between. The length of the CDR3 is 17 residues. Germline CDR1 and CDR2: MNHEY and SVGAGI. The CDR3 reads CASSYWGAGGAGNEQFF. CDR3 DNA sequence: TGTGCCAGCAGTTACTGGGGCGCCGGGGGCGCCGGTAATGAGCAGTTCTTC.

This clonotype showed up many times. The rearrangement links TRBV13 to TRBJ1-6; D gene uncertain. CDR1 and CDR2 from the germline V gene are PRHDT and FYEKMQ (reference sequence). The V end was cut by 0 bases, the J end by 7 bases, with 10 bases between. This CDR3 has 15 residues. CDR3 amino acids: CASSLGGPANSPLHF. In nucleotides, the CDR3 is TGTGCCAGCAGCTTAGGCGGGCCTGCGAATTCACCCCTCCACTTT. The whole variable domain, remainder taken from reference TRBV13 and TRBJ1-6, is AAGVIQSPRHLIKEKRETATLKCYPIPRHDTVYWYQQGPGQDPQFLISFYEKMQSDKGSIPDRFSAQQFSDYHSELNMSSLELGDSALYFCASSLGGPANSPLHFGNGTRLTVT.

V gene TRBV12-3 or TRBV12-4 combines with J gene TRBJ1-3; D remains unclear. CDR3 size: 16 residues. Trimming stripped 2 bases from V and 1 base from J, with 12 bases between. The CDR3 region has the DNA TGTGCCAGCAGTTTAATCGTCACAGATTCTGGAAACACCATATATTTT. Protein sequence: CASSLIVTDSGNTIYF.

This clonotype was seen many times. This chain links TRBV27 with TRBJ1-2; D gene unclear. V lost 3 bases and J lost 0, with 20 bases in between. This CDR3 comprises 18 residues. Germline V CDR1 and CDR2: MNHEY, SMNVEV (reference sequence). The CDR3, as DNA: TGTGCCAGCAGTTTTGCTGGGTCTTTTGGCGGAACTAACTATGGCTACACCTTC. Encoded protein: CASSFAGSFGGTNYGYTF.

This clonotype was observed many times. The chain is built from TRBV9 and TRBJ2-7; D remains ambiguous. The germline V and J ends were trimmed by 0 bases and 2 bases, with 6 bases remaining between them. The CDR3 is made up of 13 amino acids. Germline loops: CDR1 SGDLS, CDR2 YYNGEE. The CDR3: CASSVDGPYEQYF. The CDR3 DNA follows: TGTGCCAGCAGCGTAGACGGTCCCTACGAGCAGTACTTC.

In its sample, this clonotype ranks as medium-sized. V gene TRBV11-2 combines with J gene TRBJ2-2; D gene unclear. Germline-derived CDR1 and CDR2 are SGHAT and FQNNGV. The CDR3 is made up of 13 amino acids. Between the trimmed V and J ends, which lost 4 bases and 0 bases, there was a span of 3 bases. The CDR3 nucleotides are TGTGCCAGCAGCTACACGAACACCGGGGAGCTGTTTTTT. Protein product: CASSYTNTGELFF.

The chain carries TRBV7-2 and TRBJ2-2, with 7 bases lining up with TRBD2. Germline loops: CDR1 SGHTA, CDR2 FQGNSA. The CDR3 sequence is 14 residues long. The ends lost 6 bases at V and 4 bases at J; junction bases unmatched: 5. The CDR3 loop is CASSRRGVTGELFF. In DNA form, the CDR3 reads TGTGCCAGCAGTCGACGGGGGGTCACCGGGGAGCTGTTTTTT.

At least ten counts were recorded for this clonotype. This sequence joins TRBV18 and TRBJ1-1; 7 bases map to TRBD1. Germline V lookup: CDR1 KGHSH, CDR2 LQKENI. J was trimmed by 5 bases and V by 5 bases; bases with no gene match: 8. The length of the CDR3 is 14 residues. This chain's CDR3 is CASSVRQGETEAFF. As DNA, the CDR3 is TGTGCCAGCTCAGTTCGACAGGGCGAGACTGAAGCTTTCTTT. Supplemented by reference TRBV18 and TRBJ1-1, the full variable domain reads NAGVMQNPRHLVRRRGQEARLRCSPMKGHSHVYWYRQLPEEGLKFMVYLQKENIIDESGMPKERFSAEFPKEGPSILRIQQVVRGDSAAYFCASSVRQGETEAFFGQGTRLTVV.

This clonotype has a count of ten or more. The rearrangement uses TRBV9 and TRBJ1-6, with TRBD1 matching over 7 bases. The trim removed 3 bases at V and 7 bases at J, leaving 7 bases unmatched. Germline lookup yields CDR1 SGDLS and CDR2 YYNGEE. The CDR3 runs 15 residues. The CDR3 DNA follows: TGTGCCAGCAGCGAAAGACAGGGAGGCAATTCACCCCTCCACTTT. This codes for CASSERQGGNSPLHF.

The rearrangement joins TRBV20-1 to TRBJ2-7; TRBD1 might be the D (5 bases). Germline CDR1 and CDR2: DFQATT and SNEGSKA (reference sequence). V lost 0 bases and J 4 bases, leaving 7 bases between the germline ends. The CDR3 consists of 12 residues. The CDR3 loop is CSARETEYEQYF. The CDR3 nucleotides are TGCAGTGCTAGAGAGACAGAATACGAGCAGTACTTC.